These 28 T cell receptor beta chains were all obtained from the same sample, sequenced in a study of vaccination effects on CD4 cells after COVID-19. Produced via immunoSEQ multiplex PCR; TCRdb's table is partial and in-frame only. The sample holds 50,000 to 70,000 clones, under 80% seen once. The authors isolated CD4+ T cells after nine to eleven days of culture. These TCRs are of unknown antigen specificity. The specimen was CD4+ T cells from PBMCs cultured without peptide, collected before COVID-19 vaccination. All receptors derive from a human donor who had a prior SARS-CoV-2 infection.

The genes are TRBV5-4 and TRBJ2-7, with 7 bases fitting TRBD1. Germline CDR1 SGHNT, CDR2 YYREEE (reference sequence). J lost 2 bases, V lost 4 bases, and 9 bases had no gene match. The CDR3 contains 15 residues. The CDR3 DNA is TGTGCCAGCAGCGTCCAGACAGGGTATACCTACGAGCAGTACTTC. This gives the protein CASSVQTGYTYEQYF.

The V gene is TRBV30, the J gene TRBJ2-3, with D possibly matching TRBD2 (6 bases). The germline CDR1 and CDR2 sequences are GTSNPN and SVGIG (reference sequence). The CDR3 contains 14 residues. Deletions cut 4 bases from V and 0 bases from J, with 11 bases between. The CDR3 sequence: CAWKAGPSTDTQYF. The DNA of the CDR3 is TGTGCCTGGAAGGCGGGGCCGAGCACAGATACGCAGTATTTT.

The chain links TRBV4-1 to TRBJ2-2, with D possibly being TRBD1 or TRBD2 (5 bases each). Germline CDR1 reads MGHRA; CDR2 reads YSYEKL. The V gene lost 1 base and the J gene lost 4 bases, with 19 bases spanning the gap. CDR3 length: 18 residues. In DNA form, the CDR3 reads TGCGCCAGCAGCCAAGGGTTAATACGGGGCGGAGCCACCGGGGAGCTGTTTTTT. Amino acid sequence: CASSQGLIRGGATGELFF.

This chain uses TRBV2 with TRBJ2-5, with D possibly matching TRBD2 (5 bases). The germline CDR1 and CDR2 sequences are SNHLY and FYNNEI. This CDR3 is built from 15 residues. Trimming cost V 3 bases and J 2 bases, with 13 bases left between them. CDR3 bases: TGTGCCAGCAGTGACGCGGTTGCGGGTCAAGAGACCCAGTACTTC. Translating gives CASSDAVAGQETQYF.

This sequence joins TRBV6-5 and TRBJ1-1; 7 bases agree with TRBD1. Germline V gene data show CDR1 as MNHEY and CDR2 as SVGAGI. Trimming at V came to 6 bases and at J to 0 bases, leaving 7 bases not matched to a gene. The CDR3 covers 15 residues. The CDR3 sequence: CASSPGTAMNTEAFF. CDR3 DNA: TGTGCCAGCAGCCCCGGGACAGCTATGAACACTGAAGCTTTCTTT.

The chain joins TRBV6-1 to TRBJ1-1; D gene uncertain. CDR3 size: 15 residues. Germline CDR1 and CDR2: MNHNS and SASEGT. Between the trimmed V and J ends, which lost 1 base and 1 base, there was a span of 10 bases. DNA of the CDR3: TGTGCCAGCAGTGAAGTATCTTTGACGAACACTGAAGCTTTCTTT. Translation: CASSEVSLTNTEAFF.

To note about this clone: The same CDR3 arises from other DNA sequences in this sample as well. The chain combines TRBV9 with TRBJ2-3; no clear D. Per the germline V gene, CDR1 is SGDLS and CDR2 is YYNGEE. V gave up 0 bases and J gave up 0 bases, with 2 bases separating them. CDR3 length: 13 amino acids. The CDR3 spells CASSVGSTDTQYF. For the CDR3, the DNA is TGTGCCAGCAGCGTAGGGAGCACAGATACGCAGTATTTT.

J is TRBJ1-1 and V is TRBV6-5; no firm D call. This CDR3 is built from 13 residues. CDR1 and CDR2 (germline): MNHEY, SVGAGI. The V end lost 4 bases, the J end lost 8 bases, and 14 bases lay between the germline ends. CDR3 DNA: TGTGCCAGCAGTTTCCCGGGTCGACTAGAAGCTTTCTTT. Its translation is CASSFPGRLEAFF.

This chain uses TRBV30 with TRBJ2-3, with 11 bases that match TRBD2. Germline trimming cut 7 bases from V and 0 bases from J; bases unmatched to any gene: 3. From germline, CDR1 is GTSNPN and CDR2 SVGIG (reference sequence). The CDR3 sequence is 14 residues long. The CDR3 DNA is TGTGCCTTCAGACTAGCGGGAAGCACAGATACGCAGTATTTT. It yields the protein CAFRLAGSTDTQYF.

This chain uses TRBV11-2 with TRBJ2-7; no clear D gene. CDR3 length: 12 amino acids. The V end was cut by 0 bases, the J end by 9 bases, with 9 bases between. In germline, CDR1 is SGHAT, CDR2 FQNNGV. The CDR3 reads CASSLDQAGQYF. The CDR3 DNA reads TGTGCCAGCAGCTTAGATCAGGCTGGGCAGTACTTC.

In its sample, this clone was seen once. The chain combines TRBV5-1 with TRBJ1-3; possible D gene TRBD1, 6 bases. CDR1 and CDR2 from the germline V gene are SGHRS and YFSETQ. V was pared by 4 bases and J by 2 bases, with 13 bases between. The CDR3 is 15 amino acids. This CDR3 reads CASSPGAGTGNTIYF. CDR3 nucleotide sequence: TGCGCCAGCAGCCCAGGGGCAGGGACTGGAAACACCATATATTTT.

This rearrangement joins TRBV4-2 to TRBJ2-3, with 8 bases fitting TRBD2. Germline lookup yields CDR1 LGHNA and CDR2 YNFKEQ. J was trimmed by 0 bases and V by 7 bases; bases with no gene match: 18. CDR3 length: 19 residues. CDR3 coding DNA: TGTGCCAGCAACCGAAGAGTCGGCGGGGGGACCCCTAGCACAGATACGCAGTATTTT. Translation: CASNRRVGGGTPSTDTQYF.

The sample holds one count of this clone. The chain uses TRBV5-4 and TRBJ2-7; 12 bases match TRBD2. Germline CDR1 SGHNT, CDR2 YYREEE (reference sequence). This CDR3 region has 14 residues. The trim removed 4 bases at V and 6 bases at J, leaving 5 bases unmatched. CDR3 residues: CASSPLGLAGEQYF. In DNA, the CDR3 is TGTGCCAGCAGCCCCTTGGGACTAGCGGGCGAGCAGTACTTC.

This chain connects TRBV15 to TRBJ2-2; TRBD1 matches at 9 bases. After removal of 3 bases from V and 6 bases from J, the junction contained 8 bases not matched to a gene. Germline-derived CDR1 and CDR2 are LNHNV and YYDKDF (reference sequence). This CDR3 has 16 amino acids. The CDR3 sequence: CATSSFDRGIAGELFF. CDR3 in DNA: TGTGCCACCAGCAGCTTCGACAGGGGGATCGCCGGGGAGCTGTTTTTT.

A single count supports this clone. V is TRBV5-1 and J is TRBJ1-4, with TRBD1 identical over 9 bases. The CDR3 has 18 residues. With V trimmed by 6 bases and J by 0 bases, 12 bases remained unmatched. CDR1 is SGHRS and CDR2 is YFSETQ in the germline V gene. CDR3 in DNA: TGCGCCAGCAAAGACCGGGACAGGGCAAACCCAACTAATGAAAAACTGTTTTTT. Its protein is CASKDRDRANPTNEKLFF.

This sequence joins TRBV4-3 and TRBJ2-4; the D is unclear. V was clipped by 4 bases and J by 8 bases, with 12 bases between them. This CDR3 is built from 13 residues. In germline, CDR1 is LGHNA, CDR2 YSLEER. This chain's CDR3 is CASSPTLRDIQYF. The CDR3 nucleotides are TGCGCCAGCAGCCCGACCCTTAGGGACATTCAGTACTTC.

The chain recombines TRBV19 with TRBJ1-5; possible D gene TRBD1, 5 bases. Germline V CDR1 and CDR2: LNHDA, SQIVND (reference sequence). The length of the CDR3 is 16 residues. With 3 bases removed from V and 0 bases from J, the gap between germline ends came to 12 bases. The CDR3 DNA reads TGTGCCAGTAGTATTAATGGGGACCTTAGCAATCAGCCCCAGCATTTT. As protein: CASSINGDLSNQPQHF.

The genes are TRBV4-3 and TRBJ1-3; D unclear. Germline values: CDR1 LGHNA, CDR2 YSLEER. V was shortened by 4 bases and J by 1 base, with 17 bases between the two germline ends. The CDR3 length is 17 residues. Here the CDR3 reads CASSPEFVARSGNTIYF. The CDR3 nucleotides are TGCGCCAGCAGCCCCGAGTTTGTTGCTAGATCTGGAAACACCATATATTTT.

J is TRBJ1-3 and V is TRBV7-2, with D unclear. Germline V gene sequence: CDR1 SGHTA, CDR2 FQGNSA. V was clipped by 1 base and J by 3 bases, with 1 base between them. The CDR3 is 12 amino acids. In DNA form, the CDR3 reads TGTGCCAGCAGCTTAGTTGGAAACACCATATATTTT. Protein product: CASSLVGNTIYF.

V and J are TRBV5-1 and TRBJ1-1; 10 bases map to TRBD1. With V trimmed by 3 bases and J by 4 bases, 3 bases remained unmatched. The length of the CDR3 is 14 residues. Germline V CDR1 and CDR2: SGHRS, YFSETQ. The CDR3 nucleotides are TGCGCCAGCAGCTCGGGACAGGGGAGCACTGAAGCTTTCTTT. Translating it yields CASSSGQGSTEAFF.

The chain joins TRBV3-1 (or the pseudogene TRBV3-2) to TRBJ1-1; D not certain. V dropped 0 bases and J dropped 10 bases, with 12 bases sitting between them. The CDR3 covers 13 residues. Germline V gene sequence: CDR1 LGHDT, CDR2 YNNKEL (reference sequence). The CDR3 region is CASSQELGRRAFF. The DNA for the CDR3 is TGTGCCAGCAGCCAAGAATTAGGGAGGAGAGCTTTCTTT.

J is TRBJ1-2 and V is TRBV18, with TRBD1 matching over 8 bases. The V gene end was trimmed by 3 bases and the J gene end by 8 bases; junction bases not matched to a gene: 5. The germline V gene encodes CDR1 KGHSH and CDR2 LQKENI. CDR3 length: 13 residues. The CDR3 is CASSPARGRGYTF. CDR3 bases: TGTGCCAGCTCACCGGCCAGGGGGCGCGGCTACACCTTC.

The chain joins TRBV11-2 to TRBJ2-1; tentative D call: TRBD2 (6 bases). This CDR3 has 15 amino acids. Trimming removed 3 bases at V and 3 bases at J, with 12 bases between. Looked up from germline, CDR1 is SGHAT and CDR2 is FQNNGV. This CDR3 reads CASSFGGGLYNEQFF. In nucleotides, the CDR3 is TGTGCCAGCAGCTTTGGGGGAGGACTCTACAATGAGCAGTTCTTC.

The chain links TRBV12-2 to TRBJ1-5. TRBV12-2 is a pseudogene segment. CDR3 size: 17 residues. The CDR3 protein is CASRLRRGADSGQPQHF. CDR3 bases: TGTGCAAGTCGCTTAAGGAGGGGGGCGGATAGCGGTCAGCCCCAGCATTTT.

This clone was seen only a few times. V gene TRBV4-1 combines with J gene TRBJ1-5, with TRBD1 matching over 9 bases. The CDR3 length is 16 residues. Germline CDR1 reads MGHRA; CDR2 reads YSYEKL. V lost 3 bases to trimming and J lost 1 base; unmatched junction nucleotides: 4. The DNA of the CDR3 is TGCGCCAGCAGCCAGCAAGGACAGGGGAGCAATCAGCCCCAGCATTTT. Translation: CASSQQGQGSNQPQHF.

This chain connects TRBV6-5 to TRBJ2-5; no firm D call. This CDR3 region has 15 residues. Germline assignment: CDR1 MNHEY and CDR2 SVGAGI. Trimming removed 2 bases at V and 0 bases at J, with 10 bases between. The CDR3 protein is CASSYEIWNQETQYF. DNA for the CDR3: TGTGCCAGCAGTTACGAGATATGGAACCAAGAGACCCAGTACTTC.

This chain uses TRBV18 with TRBJ1-1, with 10 bases aligning to TRBD1. The germline V gene encodes CDR1 KGHSH and CDR2 LQKENI. The V gene end was trimmed by 2 bases and the J gene end by 5 bases; junction bases not matched to a gene: 5. This CDR3 is 15 amino acids long. CDR3 nucleotides: TGTGCCAGCTCACCAGGGACAGGGGCCGGAACTGAAGCTTTCTTT. This encodes CASSPGTGAGTEAFF.

This rearrangement joins TRBV2 to TRBJ1-2; D is unresolved. CDR1 SNHLY and CDR2 FYNNEI come from the germline V gene. The V end lost 1 base, the J end lost 4 bases, and 10 bases lay between the germline ends. This CDR3 has 14 amino acids. CDR3: CASSEGVRIYGYTF. CDR3 DNA: TGTGCCAGCAGTGAAGGGGTGAGAATCTATGGCTACACCTTC. The variable domain in full, completed from reference TRBV2 and TRBJ1-2, reads EPEVTQTPSHQVTQMGQEVILRCVPISNHLYFYWYRQILGQKVEFLVSFYNNEISEKSEIFDDQFSVERPDGSNFTLKIRSTKLEDSAMYFCASSEGVRIYGYTFGSGTRLTVV.